This T cell receptor (beta chain) appears in the sequencing data of a study of T cell responses to AZD1222 COVID-19 vaccine. V lost 6 bases and J 5 bases, leaving 16 bases between the germline ends. The CDR3 consists of 13 residues. The V gene's germline CDR1 is SQVTM and CDR2 ANQGSEA. Some clones are missing from TCRdb's copy, which holds only in-frame ones; the method was immunoSEQ multiplex PCR. The data contain 150,000 or so clones, around 93% of them singletons. The starting material was peripheral blood, obtained on day 0 of AZD1222 vaccination. The rearrangement links TRBV29-1 to TRBJ2-5; TRBD1 is a possible D gene (6 bases). This clonotype was obtained from an adult in good health. Written as DNA, the CDR3 is TGCAGCGTGACAGGACAACTTGGGGAGACCCAGTACTTC. It specifies CSVTGQLGETQYF.